Listed below are T cell receptor beta chains from one sample, sequenced in a study of T cells after yellow fever vaccination. TCRdb independently ran MiXCR on the 5' RACE reads; one entry per CDR3 protein. The sample consists of more than 250,000 distinct CDR3 sequences, 6.5% to 8.5% of them appearing once. Sequenced material: PBMCs, taken about 49 days after the first yellow fever vaccination. All receptors derive from a man aged 18 to 30 who received the YFV17D yellow fever vaccine. Each CDR3 is given with its conserved first and last residue. Fields, in order: D gene, J gene, clone size, V gene, CDR3 protein, CDR3 DNA. D genes are given only for firm matches. Where a row states a size, it is once, few, many or the class of an expanded clone; other rows omit it.

. | TRBJ2-5 | many | TRBV12-3/TRBV12-4 | CASSMSWGGGQETQYF | TGTGCCAGCAGCATGTCTTGGGGAGGAGGGCAAGAGACCCAGTACTTC
. | TRBJ2-2 | . | TRBV7-3 | CASSLALGTGELFF | TGTGCCAGCAGCTTAGCATTGGGGACCGGGGAGCTGTTTTTT
. | TRBJ1-3 | many | TRBV12-3/TRBV12-4 | CASSPSAGGNTIYF | TGTGCCAGCAGTCCGTCGGCGGGTGGAAACACCATATATTTT
. | TRBJ2-5 | few | TRBV9 | CASSAGGLPQETQYF | TGTGCCAGCAGCGCCGGAGGGCTCCCCCAAGAGACCCAGTACTTC
. | TRBJ1-1 | few | TRBV7-8 | CASSSWTHPRDTEAFF | TGTGCCAGCAGCTCATGGACGCATCCCCGGGACACTGAAGCTTTCTTT
. | TRBJ2-5 | many | TRBV29-1 | CSVGRSPGETQYF | TGCAGCGTAGGGCGAAGCCCCGGGGAGACCCAGTACTTC
TRBD1 | TRBJ2-3 | . | TRBV19 | CASSIGTGASTDTQYF | TGTGCCAGTAGTATAGGCACAGGGGCCAGCACAGATACGCAGTATTTT
TRBD2 | TRBJ2-2 | many | TRBV4-1 | CASSQAGGRTGELFF | TGCGCCAGCAGCCAAGCGGGGGGGCGCACCGGGGAGCTGTTTTTT
. | TRBJ2-5 | . | TRBV10-3 | CAISPGQETQYF | TGTGCCATCTCTCCCGGCCAAGAGACCCAGTACTTC
. | TRBJ2-3 | many | TRBV2 | CASSEASPGQYF | TGTGCCAGCAGTGAAGCATCTCCCGGGCAGTATTTT
TRBD1 | TRBJ2-3 | few | TRBV6-2/TRBV6-3 | CASPAVPETGNIDTQYF | TGTGCCAGCCCTGCGGTACCCGAGACAGGGAATATTGATACGCAGTATTTT
TRBD1 | TRBJ1-5 | . | TRBV12-3/TRBV12-4 | CASSTGDSNQPQHF | TGTGCCAGCAGTACAGGGGATAGCAATCAGCCCCAGCATTTT